These 14 T cell receptor beta chains share one sample of origin, sequenced in a study of blood T cell repertoires in COVID-19 (dated by TCRdb to 2018 to 2021). Library preparation used the immunoSEQ multiplex PCR assay. TCRdb limited this immuneACCESS table to in-frame rearrangements with V and J called. A share of clones is missing; checked studies link under half to unresolved V genes, and the rest is unexplained. This sample comprises nearly 55,000 clones, around 78% of them detected only once. 15% of the sample belongs to the ten largest clones. The sample was peripheral blood. Every receptor here comes from a human donor with active or convalescent COVID-19. The donor label of this sample is uncertain.

The chain employs TRBV10-3 and TRBJ1-4; 8 bases agree with TRBD1. The CDR3 is 17 residues long. After removal of 4 bases from V and 0 bases from J, the junction contained 7 bases not matched to a gene. The germline CDR1 and CDR2 sequences are ENHRY and SYGVKD. The CDR3 region is CAISAGTGLSTNEKLFF. As DNA, the CDR3 is TGTGCCATCAGTGCGGGGACAGGACTCTCAACTAATGAAAAACTGTTTTTT.

This chain connects TRBV29-1 to TRBJ1-2; the D gene is possibly TRBD1 (5 bases). The CDR3 has 13 residues. Germline V lookup: CDR1 SQVTM, CDR2 ANQGSEA. Trimming left V 3 bases short and J 1 base short, with 9 bases between. The DNA of the CDR3 is TGCAGCGTTGACAGGGCGTTTAACTATGGCTACACCTTC. Protein product: CSVDRAFNYGYTF.

The chain carries TRBV12-3 or TRBV12-4 and TRBJ1-2; no clear D gene. The CDR3 extends over 13 amino acids. With 3 bases removed from V and 4 bases from J, the gap between germline ends came to 9 bases. In DNA form, the CDR3 reads TGTGCCAGCAGTTTTAGTCGCCTCTATGGCTACACCTTC. Protein: CASSFSRLYGYTF.

This chain's CDR3 is CASSPKPGEGGYGYTF. CDR3 nucleotides: TGTGCCAGCAGCCCCAAACCAGGGGAGGGAGGGTATGGCTACACCTTC. This chain links TRBV9 with TRBJ1-2; weak D call: TRBD1 (6 bases). CDR1 SGDLS and CDR2 YYNGEE come from the germline V gene. The V gene lost 4 bases and the J gene lost 5 bases, with 21 bases spanning the gap. The length of the CDR3 is 16 residues.

The table lists this clone with many counts. In nucleotides, the CDR3 is TGTGCCAGCAGCCTGACAGGGCAAGTCTATGGCTACACCTTC. It translates to CASSLTGQVYGYTF. V usage is TRBV6-6 and J usage is TRBJ1-2; 7 nucleotides align to TRBD1. CDR3 length: 14 amino acids. Germline CDR1 is MNHNY and CDR2 is SVGAGI (reference sequence). After removal of 6 bases from V and 4 bases from J, the junction contained 8 bases not matched to a gene.

The chain employs TRBV7-2 and TRBJ2-7; TRBD2 matches at 7 bases. CDR3 length: 14 amino acids. The V segment lost 4 bases and the J segment 4 bases; nucleotides outside the gene matches: 7. The V gene's germline CDR1 is SGHTA and CDR2 FQGNSA. CDR3 sequence (DNA): TGTGCCAGCAGCTCCCGGGACTATTCGTACGAGCAGTACTTC. Protein: CASSSRDYSYEQYF.

The chain uses TRBV15 and TRBJ2-7; no definite D call. The CDR3 extends over 14 amino acids. V was clipped by 0 bases and J by 0 bases, with 6 bases between them. Germline V gene sequence: CDR1 LNHNV, CDR2 YYDKDF (reference sequence). DNA of the CDR3: TGTGCCACCAGCAGAGACCTAAGCTCCTACGAGCAGTACTTC. Translated: CATSRDLSSYEQYF.

The V gene is TRBV6-5, the J gene TRBJ1-2, with D possibly matching TRBD1 (6 bases). This CDR3 is built from 14 residues. CDR1 and CDR2 (germline): MNHEY, SVGAGI. The V end lost 6 bases, the J end lost 4 bases, and 15 bases lay between the germline ends. This CDR3 reads CASRFRGKAYGYTF. For the CDR3, the DNA is TGTGCCAGCAGGTTCAGGGGAAAGGCCTATGGCTACACCTTC.

The chain employs TRBV15 and TRBJ1-6; maybe TRBD1 (6 bases). Trimming took off 0 bases at V and 7 bases at J, with 13 bases between the two ends. CDR3 length: 16 residues. Germline values: CDR1 LNHNV, CDR2 YYDKDF (reference sequence). The CDR3: CATSRELDRRNSPLHF. The CDR3, as DNA: TGTGCCACCAGCAGAGAATTGGACAGAAGAAATTCACCCCTCCACTTT. Drawing the rest from reference TRBV15 and TRBJ1-6, the complete variable domain is DAMVIQNPRYQVTQFGKPVTLSCSQTLNHNVMYWYQQKSSQAPKLLFHYYDKDFNNEADTPDNFQSRRPNTSFCFLDIRSPGLGDTAMYLCATSRELDRRNSPLHFGNGTRLTVT.

In its sample, this clone was seen a few times. The chain couples TRBV7-2 to TRBJ2-2, with D possibly being TRBD1 (6 bases). Germline CDR1 SGHTA, CDR2 FQGNSA. V was cut by 2 bases and J by 3 bases, with 10 bases left in between. The CDR3 spans 15 residues. The CDR3 reads CASSLQGTDTGELFF. Written as DNA, the CDR3 is TGTGCCAGCAGCTTACAGGGGACCGACACCGGGGAGCTGTTTTTT.

This rearrangement joins TRBV5-1 to TRBJ1-2, with 8 bases identical to TRBD1. V dropped 4 bases and J dropped 2; count of bases not matched to a gene: 10. The CDR3 contains 16 residues. Per germline, CDR1 SGHRS and CDR2 YFSETQ. CDR3 nucleotides: TGCGCCAGCAGCATGGGACAGGTGCCATTAAACTATGGCTACACCTTC. Its translation: CASSMGQVPLNYGYTF.

The CDR3 DNA reads TGTGCCAGCAGCCAAGATTGGGAGGGAGACGGCGAGACCCAGTACTTC. The encoded protein is CASSQDWEGDGETQYF. The V gene is TRBV14, the J gene TRBJ2-5; 7 nucleotides align to TRBD2. Trimming at V came to 0 bases and at J to 5 bases, leaving 9 bases not matched to a gene. This CDR3 spans 16 amino acids. Per germline, CDR1 SGHDN and CDR2 FVKESK.

V is TRBV6-1 and J is TRBJ1-2, with unresolved D. V dropped 2 bases and J dropped 1 base, with 8 bases sitting between them. Germline V CDR1 and CDR2: MNHNS, SASEGT. This CDR3 has 14 residues. CDR3 sequence reads: CASSEQPGNYGYTF. In DNA, the CDR3 is TGTGCCAGCAGTGAACAGCCGGGTAACTATGGCTACACCTTC.

This clone was seen a few times. V is TRBV4-1 and J is TRBJ2-3, with a tentative D call TRBD1 (5 bases). CDR3 length equals 16 residues. V was shortened by 4 bases and J by 3 bases, with 17 bases between the two germline ends. The germline V gene has CDR1 MGHRA and CDR2 YSYEKL. The CDR3 reads CASSLWGFQPTDTQYF. The DNA of the CDR3 is TGCGCCAGCAGCCTCTGGGGCTTCCAACCAACAGATACGCAGTATTTT.